The 15 T cell receptor beta chains presented below share a single source sample, sequenced in a study of cytomegalovirus exposure and HLA in healthy donors. PCR primers comprised 60 Vbeta and 13 Jbeta primers. Sequenced by immunoSEQ multiplex PCR; TCRdb stores in-frame clones only, minus some. This sample contains about 170,000 clones. Sequencing was done on a sample of PBMCs. The receptors were gathered from a woman in her fifties or sixties in good health and CMV-seronegative.

The rearrangement joins TRBV11-1 to TRBJ2-1; 8 bases are a match to TRBD2. The CDR3 extends over 14 amino acids. The germline V gene encodes CDR1 SGHAT and CDR2 FQDESV (reference sequence). With 4 bases clipped from V and 5 bases from J, the junction kept 4 bases outside the gene matches. CDR3 in DNA: TGTGCCAGCAGCTCTACCGGGGGGGACAATGAGCAGTTCTTC. Protein product: CASSSTGGDNEQFF.

The chain has TRBV29-1 and TRBJ2-3, with 8 bases aligning to TRBD2. The CDR3 is 13 amino acids. The V gene end was trimmed by 5 bases and the J gene end by 2 bases; junction bases not matched to a gene: 3. CDR1 SQVTM and CDR2 ANQGSEA come from the germline V gene. DNA of the CDR3: TGCAGCGTTACTAGCGGAACCACAGATACGCAGTATTTT. It yields the protein CSVTSGTTDTQYF.

The V gene is TRBV27, the J gene TRBJ1-3; D uncertain. The CDR3 is made up of 14 amino acids. Trimming stripped 8 bases from V and 4 bases from J, with 15 bases between. Per germline, CDR1 MNHEY and CDR2 SMNVEV (reference sequence). The CDR3 nucleotides are TGTGCCAGCTGGGCCGCCACTCCGGGAAACACCATATATTTT. This encodes CASWAATPGNTIYF.

The rearrangement links TRBV11-2 to TRBJ1-1, with D maybe TRBD1 (5 bases). The V gene lost 1 base and the J gene lost 5 bases, with 14 bases spanning the gap. This CDR3 has 15 residues. Germline V gene data show CDR1 as SGHAT and CDR2 as FQNNGV. The CDR3 nucleotides are TGTGCCAGCAGCTTAGTTTGGGGGGAGGTTACTGAAGCTTTCTTT. Residues: CASSLVWGEVTEAFF.

V gene TRBV6-5 combines with J gene TRBJ1-1, with 12 positions matching TRBD1. CDR3 length: 15 residues. Germline V gene lookup returns CDR1 MNHEY and CDR2 SVGAGI. V was clipped by 8 bases and J by 1 base; unmatched bases: 5. CDR3 bases: TGTGCCAGCGGGGACAGGGGGCTAGGGAACACTGAAGCTTTCTTT. Its protein is CASGDRGLGNTEAFF.

This rearrangement joins TRBV4-3 to TRBJ2-5, with 11 bases aligning to TRBD2. The V segment lost 1 base and the J segment 0 bases; nucleotides outside the gene matches: 7. Per the germline V gene, CDR1 is LGHNA and CDR2 is YSLEER. The CDR3 spans 18 residues. The CDR3 reads CASSQASGGPWYQETQYF. DNA for the CDR3: TGCGCCAGCAGCCAAGCTAGCGGGGGGCCCTGGTACCAAGAGACCCAGTACTTC.

The rearrangement links TRBV6-1 to TRBJ1-1; D call uncertain. Trimming took off 4 bases at V and 3 bases at J, with 18 bases between the two ends. This CDR3 is 16 amino acids long. Per germline, CDR1 MNHNS and CDR2 SASEGT. This chain's CDR3 is CASSGDWVRRDTEAFF. CDR3 nucleotides: TGTGCCAGCAGTGGAGACTGGGTCCGGCGGGACACTGAAGCTTTCTTT.

The rearrangement links TRBV13 to TRBJ1-1; 8 bases map to TRBD1. Germline assignment: CDR1 PRHDT and CDR2 FYEKMQ (reference sequence). The J segment lost 1 base and the V segment lost 1 base, leaving 5 bases of the junction unmatched. This CDR3 has 16 residues. CDR3 amino acids: CASSLDRGFGNTEAFF. The CDR3 DNA is TGTGCCAGCAGCTTAGACAGGGGGTTCGGGAACACTGAAGCTTTCTTT.

V is TRBV6-6 and J is TRBJ2-1; a possible D gene is TRBD2 (5 bases). V gave up 7 bases and J gave up 7 bases, with 11 bases separating them. Germline CDR1 is MNHNY and CDR2 is SVGAGI (reference sequence). This CDR3 is 12 amino acids long. Written as DNA, the CDR3 is TGTGCCAGCACCCGTCGGGGAAATGAGCAGTTCTTC. Protein sequence: CASTRRGNEQFF.

The chain is built from TRBV7-9 and TRBJ2-7, with 7 bases aligning to TRBD2. The CDR3 has 13 residues. With 4 bases clipped from V and 6 bases from J, the junction kept 6 bases outside the gene matches. Germline values: CDR1 SEHNR, CDR2 FQNEAQ (reference sequence). The CDR3, as DNA: TGTGCCAGCAGCTCTTTGGGAGGGATCGAGCAGTACTTC. This gives the protein CASSSLGGIEQYF.

The rearrangement joins TRBV7-9 to TRBJ2-5; 11 bases map to TRBD2. The CDR3 sequence is 14 residues long. V gave up 8 bases and J gave up 4 bases; unmatched junction bases: 6. Germline loops: CDR1 SEHNR, CDR2 FQNEAQ (reference sequence). The chain's CDR3 is CASGTSGGGETQYF. The CDR3 DNA follows: TGTGCCAGCGGGACTAGCGGAGGTGGAGAGACCCAGTACTTC.

This chain links TRBV27 with TRBJ1-1, with D tentatively TRBD1 (5 bases). The CDR3 is 18 residues long. The V end lost 3 bases, the J end lost 4 bases, and 24 bases lay between the germline ends. Per the germline V gene, CDR1 is MNHEY and CDR2 is SMNVEV (reference sequence). CDR3 DNA: TGTGCCAGCAGTTTTCTTAATGGGGGAGGTAGTAGGAGCACTGAAGCTTTCTTT. Protein sequence: CASSFLNGGGSRSTEAFF.

The chain couples TRBV7-9 to TRBJ1-2, with a possible D match to TRBD1 (5 bases). In germline, CDR1 is SEHNR, CDR2 FQNEAQ (reference sequence). The V end was cut by 6 bases, the J end by 5 bases, with 19 bases between. This CDR3 is 15 amino acids long. The CDR3 DNA is TGTGCCAGCAGTTTTACTCCCGGGACTCGATATGGCTACACCTTC. Residues: CASSFTPGTRYGYTF.

The V call is TRBV9, the J call TRBJ1-2; D perhaps matches TRBD1 (5 bases). Trimming took off 4 bases at V and 7 bases at J, with 11 bases between the two ends. CDR1 and CDR2 (germline): SGDLS, YYNGEE. The CDR3 consists of 12 residues. The CDR3 DNA follows: TGTGCCAGCAGCCGGACATTGGGTGGCTACACCTTC. As protein: CASSRTLGGYTF. Using reference TRBV9 and TRBJ1-2 for the parts outside the CDR3, the full variable domain is DSGVTQTPKHLITATGQRVTLRCSPRSGDLSVYWYQQSLDQGLQFLIQYYNGEERAKGNILERFSAQQFPDLHSELNLSSLELGDSALYFCASSRTLGGYTFGSGTRLTVV.

The gene calls are TRBV7-3 and TRBJ2-1; D perhaps matches TRBD2 (6 bases). This CDR3 spans 20 amino acids. In germline, CDR1 is SGHTA, CDR2 FQGTGA. V was cut by 5 bases and J by 0 bases, with 26 bases left in between. The CDR3 here is CASSLPTGDSPRSSYNEQFF. The DNA of the CDR3 is TGTGCCAGCAGCCTCCCTACGGGGGACTCACCGAGGAGCTCCTACAATGAGCAGTTCTTC.